These 8 T cell receptor beta chains were all obtained from the same sample, sequenced in a study of T cell changes during pregnancy in multiple sclerosis (dated by TCRdb to the late 2010s). Library generation was performed with the immunoSEQ multiplex PCR assay. TCRdb holds this immuneACCESS table with in-frame rearrangements only. Some clones are missing; in checked studies, unresolved V genes explain under half, and the rest has no known cause. In this sample the table shows over 30,000 clones, 88% of which occur a single time. The ten largest clones represent more than 0.95% of the sample. Sequencing was performed on CD4+ T cells from peripheral blood mononuclear cells, taken before pregnancy. The origin of the receptors is a female donor with multiple sclerosis, enrolled in a pregnancy study.

The J gene is TRBJ1-2, the V gene TRBV19, with D maybe TRBD1 (6 bases). Germline CDR1 reads LNHDA; CDR2 reads SQIVND (reference sequence). The CDR3 has 15 residues. The ends were cut back, 2 bases at V and 0 bases at J, with 10 bases in the middle. CDR3 sequence reads: CASSIMDSSNYGYTF. For the CDR3, the DNA is TGTGCCAGTAGTATAATGGACAGCTCTAACTATGGCTACACCTTC.

The chain employs TRBV7-9 and TRBJ2-5, with 12 positions matching TRBD1. Germline-derived CDR1 and CDR2 are SEHNR and FQNEAQ (reference sequence). CDR3 length: 15 amino acids. Trimming took 3 bases from V and 5 from J; bases not matched to a gene: 4. CDR3 region: CASSFTGTGGETQYF. The CDR3 coding sequence is TGTGCCAGCAGCTTCACCGGGACAGGGGGCGAGACCCAGTACTTC.

The rearrangement joins TRBV6-5 to TRBJ2-5; D might be TRBD2 (6 bases). There are 13 residues in the CDR3. Trimming cost V 7 bases and J 3 bases, with 12 bases left between them. Per the germline V gene, CDR1 is MNHEY and CDR2 is SVGAGI. CDR3 nucleotide sequence: TGTGCCAGCACTCGGTTAGCGGAAGAGACCCAGTACTTC. This sequence encodes CASTRLAEETQYF.

The chain is built from TRBV2 and TRBJ1-2; TRBD1 matches 8 bases. Per the germline V gene, CDR1 is SNHLY and CDR2 is FYNNEI. V lost 6 bases, J lost 8 bases, and 8 bases stayed unmatched. This CDR3 has 13 amino acids. The CDR3 region has the DNA TGTGCCAGCAGCCAATTGACAGGGGACGGCTACACCTTC. Translation: CASSQLTGDGYTF.

The chain uses TRBV5-8 and TRBJ2-3, with 7 bases aligning to TRBD1. CDR1 and CDR2 (germline): SGHTS, YDEGEE. The CDR3 consists of 13 residues. V lost 6 bases, J lost 1 base, and 2 bases stayed unmatched. DNA of the CDR3: TGTGCCAGCACCGGACAGGGCACAGATACGCAGTATTTT. This translates into CASTGQGTDTQYF. Using reference TRBV5-8 and TRBJ2-3 for the parts outside the CDR3, the full variable domain is EAGVTQSPTHLIKTRGQQATLRCSPISGHTSVYWYQQALGLGLQFLLWYDEGEERNRGNFPPRFSGRQFPNYSSELNVNALELEDSALYLCASTGQGTDTQYFGPGTRLTVL.

The chain employs TRBV7-2 and TRBJ2-5; 12 bases are shared with TRBD2. Germline CDR1 is SGHTA and CDR2 is FQGNSA. The J segment lost 2 bases and the V segment lost 5 bases, leaving 9 bases of the junction unmatched. The CDR3 extends over 17 amino acids. The CDR3 DNA sequence: TGTGCCAGCAGCCGCAACCTAGCGGGAGGGTGGCAAGAGACCCAGTACTTC. Protein: CASSRNLAGGWQETQYF.

The chain joins TRBV6-1 to TRBJ2-5; 7 nucleotides agree with TRBD1. This CDR3 spans 15 amino acids. CDR1 and CDR2 (germline): MNHNS, SASEGT. Germline trimming cut 1 base from V and 6 bases from J; bases unmatched to any gene: 8. In nucleotides, the CDR3 is TGTGCCAGCAGTGAAGGCCCCCGACAGGGACAGACCCAGTACTTC. It specifies CASSEGPRQGQTQYF.

The V and J genes are TRBV18 and TRBJ1-1; no reliable D call. This CDR3 is built from 14 residues. V lost 1 base and J 1 base, leaving 7 bases between the germline ends. The germline V gene has CDR1 KGHSH and CDR2 LQKENI. CDR3 bases: TGTGCCAGCTCACCACGGAGCCGGAACACTGAAGCTTTCTTT. It translates to CASSPRSRNTEAFF.